This TCR beta chain emerged from a study of T cells in Graves' hyperthyroidism and ophthalmopathy. General study results and limits: Expanded thyroid clonotypes (above 0.001) were mostly also found in blood.

Diagnosis rested on symptoms, serum thyroxine and TRAb, thyroid ultrasound, and orbital computed tomography. Template material for amplifying TCR beta CDR3 regions consisted of RNA transcripts. A first-round RT-PCR of the TCR CDR3 used the HTBI primer set. TCRdb ran MiXCR on the multiplex PCR reads and lists one entry per CDR3 protein. The data contain more than 75,000 distinct CDR3 sequences, roughly 56% of them singletons. V lost 1 base and J lost 13, with 8 bases in between. The CDR3 consists of 12 residues. This clonotype was detected ten times or more. Its antigen remains unknown. J is TRBJ1-6 and V is TRBV12-3 or TRBV12-4, with D unresolved. This TCR came from a woman in her thirties or forties with Graves' hyperthyroidism. Sequences were obtained from blood. The CDR3 here is CASSLGRSPLHF. CDR3 coding DNA: TGTGCCAGCAGTTTAGGTCGTTCCCCCCTCCACTTT.